The 27 T cell receptor beta chains below all came from one sample that was sequenced in a study of blood T cell repertoires in COVID-19. The repertoire was sequenced with immunoSEQ multiplex PCR; TCRdb's copy has only in-frame clones and lacks some. The sample lists 390,000 or so clones; around 91% were seen once. Source material: PBMCs or T cells enriched from blood (not recorded which). These receptors were taken from a man between 18 and 29 years old who had recovered from COVID-19.

The genes are TRBV7-9 and TRBJ1-4; D gene unclear. With 5 bases removed from V and 6 bases from J, the gap between germline ends came to 19 bases. Germline loops: CDR1 SEHNR, CDR2 FQNEAQ (reference sequence). The CDR3 is 16 amino acids. CDR3 sequence: CASSPRGRGEHEKLFF. Here the CDR3 DNA reads TGTGCCAGCAGCCCCCGGGGAAGAGGAGAGCATGAAAAACTGTTTTTT.

The rearrangement links TRBV5-6 to TRBJ1-2, with 10 nucleotides matching TRBD1. The CDR3 runs 15 residues. Per the germline V gene, CDR1 is SGHDT and CDR2 is YYEEEE. Unmatched junction bases numbered 12, after V lost 5 bases and J lost 8 bases. The CDR3 coding sequence is TGTGCCAGCAGTCGATTGACAGGGGGCGCTGGGGGCTACACCTTC. Its protein product is CASSRLTGGAGGYTF.

A single count supports this clone. The V call is TRBV4-2, the J call TRBJ1-5; D remains ambiguous. The CDR3 is 13 amino acids. Trimming removed 0 bases from V and 4 bases from J, with 4 bases in between. Germline V CDR1 and CDR2: LGHNA, YNFKEQ. In DNA form, the CDR3 reads TGTGCCAGCAGCCAAGAAACAAATCAGCCCCAGCATTTT. Amino acid sequence: CASSQETNQPQHF.

V and J are TRBV27 and TRBJ2-1; D is perhaps TRBD2 (6 bases). Germline loops: CDR1 MNHEY, CDR2 SMNVEV (reference sequence). V was clipped by 5 bases and J by 0 bases, with 8 bases between them. This CDR3 is built from 14 residues. This CDR3 is CASSGGTSYNEQFF. The CDR3 DNA reads TGTGCCAGCAGTGGGGGGACCTCCTACAATGAGCAGTTCTTC.

This chain connects TRBV12-1 to TRBJ2-2; the D call in the table, TRBD1, was not verified against the DNA. TRBV12-1 counts as a pseudogene. The CDR3 totals 16 residues. CDR3 residues: CASRRENRVHTGELFF. Written as DNA, the CDR3 is TGTGCCAGCAGGCGAGAAAACAGAGTCCACACCGGGGAGCTGTTTTTT.

The V and J genes are TRBV9 and TRBJ1-1, with TRBD1 matching 7 bases. The germline gives CDR1 SGDLS, CDR2 YYNGEE. This CDR3 spans 15 amino acids. Losses at the gene ends were 3 bases for V and 1 base for J; bases not matched to a gene: 6. The CDR3 region has the DNA TGTGCCAGCAGCGACGACAGGGCCGGGAACACTGAAGCTTTCTTT. This gives the protein CASSDDRAGNTEAFF.

Written as DNA, the CDR3 is TGTGCCATCAGTGCCGCGACAGGGGGAAAGTTCTTC. It yields the protein CAISAATGGKFF. The genes are TRBV10-3 and TRBJ2-1; 9 bases fit TRBD1. Trimming at V came to 4 bases and at J to 14 bases, leaving 6 bases not matched to a gene. CDR3 size: 12 residues. The V gene's germline CDR1 is ENHRY and CDR2 SYGVKD.

The count of this clone is one. The chain has TRBV29-1 and TRBJ2-5; 13 nucleotides align to TRBD2. With V trimmed by 4 bases and J by 2 bases, 1 base remained unmatched. The germline V gene has CDR1 SQVTM and CDR2 ANQGSEA. The length of the CDR3 is 14 residues. CDR3 amino acids: CSVVGLAGQETQYF. The CDR3 coding sequence is TGCAGCGTTGTGGGACTAGCGGGACAAGAGACCCAGTACTTC.

This chain uses TRBV25-1 with TRBJ1-2; D is possibly TRBD1 (5 bases). Deletions cut 0 bases from V and 6 bases from J, with 11 bases between. Germline assignment: CDR1 MGHDK and CDR2 SYGVNS. CDR3 length: 14 amino acids. The CDR3 is CASSEYRTPNGYTF. The CDR3 region has the DNA TGTGCCAGCAGTGAATACAGGACACCAAATGGCTACACCTTC.

The CDR3 protein is CASSLRTGYEQYF. The CDR3 DNA follows: TGTGCCAGCAGCTTAAGGACAGGGTACGAGCAGTACTTC. This chain joins TRBV7-9 and TRBJ2-7; 8 bases line up with TRBD1. V lost 2 bases to trimming and J lost 4 bases; unmatched junction nucleotides: 1. The CDR3 has 13 amino acids. CDR1 and CDR2 from the germline V gene are SEHNR and FQNEAQ (reference sequence).

V and J are TRBV3-1 (or the pseudogene TRBV3-2) and TRBJ2-7; 7 bases align to TRBD1. Trimming removed 2 bases from V and 5 bases from J; junction bases left unmatched: 6. There are 14 residues in the CDR3. CDR1 and CDR2 from the germline V gene are LGHDT and YNNKEL (reference sequence). CDR3 bases: TGTGCCAGCAGCCAACCGACAGGGTTGAACGAGCAGTACTTC. This sequence encodes CASSQPTGLNEQYF.

This clone was counted a single time. V gene TRBV19 combines with J gene TRBJ2-1; TRBD1 agrees at 10 bases. V trimming: 9 bases; J trimming: 5 bases; junction bases outside the gene matches: 4. The V gene's germline CDR1 is LNHDA and CDR2 SQIVND (reference sequence). This CDR3 has 13 amino acids. The CDR3 loop is CASNGQGDNEQFF. CDR3 DNA: TGTGCCAGCAACGGACAGGGGGACAATGAGCAGTTCTTC.

The chain joins TRBV2 to TRBJ1-6, with D uncertain. CDR3 length: 15 amino acids. CDR1 is SNHLY and CDR2 is FYNNEI in the germline V gene. V was pared by 3 bases and J by 5 bases, with 11 bases between. The CDR3 spells CASSERQSHNSPLHF. CDR3 sequence (DNA): TGTGCCAGCAGTGAGCGGCAGAGCCATAATTCACCCCTCCACTTT.

J is TRBJ2-1 and V is TRBV5-1; D gene uncertain. This CDR3 comprises 15 residues. The V gene lost 2 bases and the J gene lost 7 bases, with 16 bases spanning the gap. CDR1 and CDR2 from the germline V gene are SGHRS and YFSETQ. The CDR3 bases are TGCGCCAGCAGCTTAACCCGTCCGGGTAGTAATGAGCAGTTCTTC. Encoded protein: CASSLTRPGSNEQFF.

V is TRBV27 and J is TRBJ2-1; D possibly corresponds to TRBD1 (5 bases). CDR1 is MNHEY and CDR2 is SMNVEV in the germline V gene (reference sequence). The CDR3 is made up of 13 amino acids. The germline V and J ends were trimmed by 4 bases and 9 bases, with 13 bases remaining between them. For the CDR3, the DNA is TGTGCCAGCAGTTGGGCAGGGAAGGGTGAGCAGTTCTTC. Protein: CASSWAGKGEQFF.

The chain has TRBV5-1 and TRBJ1-1; 9 nucleotides agree with TRBD1. CDR1 is SGHRS and CDR2 is YFSETQ in the germline V gene. The length of the CDR3 is 17 residues. The V segment lost 0 bases and the J segment 0 bases; nucleotides outside the gene matches: 6. CDR3 coding DNA: TGCGCCAGCAGCTTGGGGAACAGGGGGCTTCTGAACACTGAAGCTTTCTTT. As protein: CASSLGNRGLLNTEAFF.

This rearrangement joins TRBV28 to TRBJ2-7; D may be TRBD2 (6 bases). The CDR3 is 13 amino acids. Germline CDR1 is MDHEN and CDR2 is SYDVKM. Trimming removed 8 bases at V and 0 bases at J, with 11 bases between. CDR3 bases: TGTGCCAGCGGGACTGGGAGCTCCTACGAGCAGTACTTC. Its translation: CASGTGSSYEQYF. The variable domain in full, with the rest retrieved from reference TRBV28 and TRBJ2-7, is DVKVTQSSRYLVKRTGEKVFLECVQDMDHENMFWYRQDPGLGLRLIYFSYDVKMKEKGDIPEGYSVSREKKERFSLILESASTNQTSMYLCASGTGSSYEQYFGPGTRLTVT.

The chain recombines TRBV5-1 with TRBJ2-2; maybe TRBD1 (5 bases). V was cut by 0 bases and J by 1 base, with 7 bases left in between. Germline V gene lookup returns CDR1 SGHRS and CDR2 YFSETQ. The CDR3 contains 15 residues. DNA of the CDR3: TGCGCCAGCAGCTTGGTCAGGGTGAACACCGGGGAGCTGTTTTTT. Translating it yields CASSLVRVNTGELFF.

This sequence joins TRBV28 and TRBJ1-2; D remains unclear. V was trimmed by 6 bases and J by 3 bases, leaving 5 bases between them. This CDR3 spans 11 amino acids. Germline V gene data show CDR1 as MDHEN and CDR2 as SYDVKM. The DNA of the CDR3 is TGTGCCAGCAGCCCCGACTATGGCTACACCTTC. It yields the protein CASSPDYGYTF.

J is TRBJ2-3 and V is TRBV5-6; 8 bases are shared with TRBD1. Germline CDR1 and CDR2: SGHDT and YYEEEE. The CDR3 runs 17 residues. The junction had 10 bases not matched to a gene; V was cut back by 2 bases and J by 2 bases. CDR3 DNA sequence: TGTGCCAGCAGCTTTGGTTCCAGGGGGCCAAACACAGATACGCAGTATTTT. Translation gives CASSFGSRGPNTDTQYF. Combining the CDR3 with reference TRBV5-6 and TRBJ2-3 gives the whole variable domain DAGVTQSPTHLIKTRGQQVTLRCSPKSGHDTVSWYQQALGQGPQFIFQYYEEEERQRGNFPDRFSGHQFPNYSSELNVNALLLGDSALYLCASSFGSRGPNTDTQYFGPGTRLTVL.

V and J are TRBV25-1 and TRBJ2-3; 9 nucleotides agree with TRBD1. This CDR3 is built from 15 residues. After removal of 7 bases from V and 2 bases from J, the junction contained 7 bases not matched to a gene. Germline V CDR1 and CDR2: MGHDK, SYGVNS. CDR3 DNA: TGTGCCAGCACCCGTGGACAGGGGTTCACAGATACGCAGTATTTT. Encoded protein: CASTRGQGFTDTQYF.

The chain has TRBV29-1 and TRBJ2-5; TRBD1 aligns across 8 bases. The CDR3 contains 13 residues. V lost 5 bases and J lost 4; bases outside the gene matches: 6. Germline V CDR1 and CDR2: SQVTM, ANQGSEA. CDR3 residues: CSVQDRAGETQYF. DNA of the CDR3: TGCAGCGTTCAGGACAGGGCAGGAGAGACCCAGTACTTC.

V and J are TRBV19 and TRBJ1-2; TRBD1 matches at 7 bases. The CDR3 covers 13 residues. Trimming removed 7 bases from V and 5 bases from J; junction bases left unmatched: 7. Germline V gives CDR1 LNHDA, CDR2 SQIVND (reference sequence). CDR3 sequence: CASKGQGDYGYTF. The DNA for the CDR3 is TGTGCCAGTAAGGGGCAGGGGGATTATGGCTACACCTTC.

The J gene is TRBJ1-5, the V gene TRBV3-1 (or the pseudogene TRBV3-2); a possible D gene is TRBD1 (5 bases). This CDR3 contains 17 residues. In germline, CDR1 is LGHDT, CDR2 YNNKEL (reference sequence). V lost 1 base and J 4 bases, leaving 17 bases between the germline ends. Here the CDR3 DNA reads TGTGCCAGCAGCCAAGTCCCGGACATAAAAGGGAATCAGCCCCAGCATTTT. This translates into CASSQVPDIKGNQPQHF.

The chain joins TRBV25-1 to TRBJ2-5, with no clear D. CDR1 and CDR2 (germline): MGHDK, SYGVNS. V was trimmed by 2 bases and J by 8 bases, leaving 15 bases between them. This CDR3 region has 14 residues. In DNA, the CDR3 is TGTGCCAGCAGTGAAGACTCATGGGTCAGCACCCAGTACTTC. It encodes CASSEDSWVSTQYF.

This clone was detected only once. V usage is TRBV28 and J usage is TRBJ1-2; 10 bases line up with TRBD1. This CDR3 comprises 15 residues. Germline V gene sequence: CDR1 MDHEN, CDR2 SYDVKM. V dropped 8 bases and J dropped 3; count of bases not matched to a gene: 9. CDR3 bases: TGTGCCAGCTCGACAGGGGGCGTGTCAGACTATGGCTACACCTTC. Translating it yields CASSTGGVSDYGYTF.

This CDR3 is CATDGQGGSYEQYF. Here the CDR3 DNA reads TGTGCCACCGACGGACAGGGCGGGTCCTACGAGCAGTACTTC. The chain carries TRBV19 and TRBJ2-7; 8 bases agree with TRBD1. The germline V gene encodes CDR1 LNHDA and CDR2 SQIVND (reference sequence). The CDR3 has 14 residues. With 10 bases clipped from V and 1 base from J, the junction kept 9 bases outside the gene matches.